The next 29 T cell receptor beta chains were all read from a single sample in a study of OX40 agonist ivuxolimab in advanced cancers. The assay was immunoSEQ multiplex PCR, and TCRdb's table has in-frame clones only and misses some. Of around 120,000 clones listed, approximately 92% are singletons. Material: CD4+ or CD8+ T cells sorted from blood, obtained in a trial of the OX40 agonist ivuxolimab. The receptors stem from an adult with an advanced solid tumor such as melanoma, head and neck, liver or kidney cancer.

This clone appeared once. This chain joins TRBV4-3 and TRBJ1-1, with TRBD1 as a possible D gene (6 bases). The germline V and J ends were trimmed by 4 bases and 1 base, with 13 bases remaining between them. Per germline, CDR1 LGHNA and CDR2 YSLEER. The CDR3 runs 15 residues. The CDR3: CASSLSGGPNTEAFF. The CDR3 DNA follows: TGCGCCAGCAGCCTGTCCGGGGGCCCGAACACTGAAGCTTTCTTT.

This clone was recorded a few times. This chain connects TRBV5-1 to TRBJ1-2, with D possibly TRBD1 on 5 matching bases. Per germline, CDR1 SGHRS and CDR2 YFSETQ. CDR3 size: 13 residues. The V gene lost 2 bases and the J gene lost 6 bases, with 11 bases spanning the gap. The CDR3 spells CASSFGGVNGYTF. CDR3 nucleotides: TGCGCCAGCAGCTTTGGGGGAGTCAATGGCTACACCTTC.

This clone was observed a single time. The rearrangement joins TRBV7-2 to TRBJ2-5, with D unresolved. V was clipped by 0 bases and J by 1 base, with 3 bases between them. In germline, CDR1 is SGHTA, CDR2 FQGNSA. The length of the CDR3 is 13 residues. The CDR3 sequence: CASSLASQETQYF. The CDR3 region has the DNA TGTGCCAGCAGCTTAGCTAGCCAAGAGACCCAGTACTTC.

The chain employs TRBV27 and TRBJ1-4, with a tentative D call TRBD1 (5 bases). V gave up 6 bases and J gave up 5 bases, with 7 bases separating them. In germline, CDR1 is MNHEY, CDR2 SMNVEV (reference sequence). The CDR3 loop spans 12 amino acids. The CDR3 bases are TGTGCCAGCAGGGACAAAAATGAAAAACTGTTTTTT. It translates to CASRDKNEKLFF.

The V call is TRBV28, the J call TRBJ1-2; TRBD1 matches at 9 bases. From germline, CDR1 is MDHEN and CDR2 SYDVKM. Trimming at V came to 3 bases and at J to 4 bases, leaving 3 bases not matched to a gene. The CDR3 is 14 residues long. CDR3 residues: CASSFGQGRYGYTF. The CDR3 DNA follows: TGTGCCAGCAGTTTTGGACAGGGGCGCTATGGCTACACCTTC.

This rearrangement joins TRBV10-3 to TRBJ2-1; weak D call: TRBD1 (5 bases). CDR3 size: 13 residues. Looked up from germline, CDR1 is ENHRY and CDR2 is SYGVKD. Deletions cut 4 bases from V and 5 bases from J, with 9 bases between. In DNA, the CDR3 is TGTGCCATCAGTGGGACAAATGACAATGAGCAGTTCTTC. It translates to CAISGTNDNEQFF.

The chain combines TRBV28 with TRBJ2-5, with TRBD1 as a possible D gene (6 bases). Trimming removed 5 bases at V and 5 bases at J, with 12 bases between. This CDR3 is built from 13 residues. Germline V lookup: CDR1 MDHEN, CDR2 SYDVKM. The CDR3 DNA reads TGTGCCAGCAGTGGAACAGGGTGGGAGACCCAGTACTTC. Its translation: CASSGTGWETQYF.

CDR3 DNA sequence: TGTGCCAGCAGCGTCGACAGGGGAACTTCTGGGGCCAACGTCCTGACTTTC. It encodes CASSVDRGTSGANVLTF. This chain connects TRBV7-9 to TRBJ2-6; TRBD1 matches at 8 bases. Unmatched junction bases numbered 7, after V lost 5 bases and J lost 1 base. Germline CDR1 and CDR2: SEHNR and FQNEAQ (reference sequence). The CDR3 totals 17 residues.

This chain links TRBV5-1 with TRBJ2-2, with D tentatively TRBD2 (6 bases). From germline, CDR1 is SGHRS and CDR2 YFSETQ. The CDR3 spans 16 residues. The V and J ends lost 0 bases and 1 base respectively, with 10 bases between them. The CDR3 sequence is CASSLAVSGNTGELFF. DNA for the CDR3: TGCGCCAGCAGCTTGGCGGTTAGCGGGAACACCGGGGAGCTGTTTTTT. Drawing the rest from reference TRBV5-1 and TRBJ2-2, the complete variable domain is KAGVTQTPRYLIKTRGQQVTLSCSPISGHRSVSWYQQTPGQGLQFLFEYFSETQRNKGNFPGRFSGRQFSNSRSEMNVSTLELGDSALYLCASSLAVSGNTGELFFGEGSRLTVL.

CDR3 region: CASARAVNYGYTF. The CDR3 bases are TGTGCTAGTGCCCGGGCGGTTAACTATGGCTACACCTTC. V usage is TRBV12-5 and J usage is TRBJ1-2; D not resolved. Germline V gene lookup returns CDR1 LGHNT and CDR2 FRNRAP. This CDR3 has 13 amino acids. Between the trimmed V and J ends, which lost 7 bases and 1 base, there was a span of 10 bases.

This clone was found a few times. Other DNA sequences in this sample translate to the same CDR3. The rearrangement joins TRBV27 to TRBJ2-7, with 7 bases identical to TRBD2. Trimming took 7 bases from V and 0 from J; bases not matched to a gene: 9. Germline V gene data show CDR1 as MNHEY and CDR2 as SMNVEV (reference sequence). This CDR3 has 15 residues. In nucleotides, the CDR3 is TGTGCCAGCACCCCCAGCGGCGGGGGCTCCTACGAGCAGTACTTC. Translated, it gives CASTPSGGGSYEQYF.

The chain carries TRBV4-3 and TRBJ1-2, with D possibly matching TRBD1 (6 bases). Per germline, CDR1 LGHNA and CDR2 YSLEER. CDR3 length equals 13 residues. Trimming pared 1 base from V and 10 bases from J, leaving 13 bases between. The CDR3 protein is CASSQGAGEVYTF. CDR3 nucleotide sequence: TGCGCCAGCAGCCAAGGAGCAGGGGAGGTCTACACCTTC.

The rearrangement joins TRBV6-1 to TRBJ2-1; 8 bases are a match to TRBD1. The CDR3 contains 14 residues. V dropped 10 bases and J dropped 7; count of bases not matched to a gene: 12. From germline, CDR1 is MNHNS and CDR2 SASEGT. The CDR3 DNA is TGTGCCATCCTCGGGAGCAGGGGGCAAAATGAGCAGTTCTTC. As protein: CAILGSRGQNEQFF.

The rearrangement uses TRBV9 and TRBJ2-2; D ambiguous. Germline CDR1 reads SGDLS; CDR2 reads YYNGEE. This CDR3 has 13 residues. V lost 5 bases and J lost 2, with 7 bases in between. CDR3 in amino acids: CASSEHNTGELFF. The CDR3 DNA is TGTGCCAGCAGTGAACATAACACCGGGGAGCTGTTTTTT.

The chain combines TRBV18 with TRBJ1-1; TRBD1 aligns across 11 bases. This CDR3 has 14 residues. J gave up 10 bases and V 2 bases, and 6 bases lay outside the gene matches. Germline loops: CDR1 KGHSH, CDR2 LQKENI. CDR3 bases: TGTGCCAGCTCACCAGGGACAGGGGGTTTGGGAGCTTTCTTT. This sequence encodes CASSPGTGGLGAFF.

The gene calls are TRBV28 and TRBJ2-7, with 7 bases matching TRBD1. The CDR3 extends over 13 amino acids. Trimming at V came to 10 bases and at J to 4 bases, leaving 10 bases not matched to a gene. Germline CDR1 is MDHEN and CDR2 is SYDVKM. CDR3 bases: TGTGCCACTGACCGGGACAGATTATACGAGCAGTACTTC. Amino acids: CATDRDRLYEQYF.

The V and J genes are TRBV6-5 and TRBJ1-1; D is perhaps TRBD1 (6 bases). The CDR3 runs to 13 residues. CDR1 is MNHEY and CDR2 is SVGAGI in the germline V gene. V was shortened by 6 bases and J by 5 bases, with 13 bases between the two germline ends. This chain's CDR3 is CASRHLRGTEAFF. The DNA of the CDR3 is TGTGCCAGCAGGCACCTCAGGGGAACTGAAGCTTTCTTT.

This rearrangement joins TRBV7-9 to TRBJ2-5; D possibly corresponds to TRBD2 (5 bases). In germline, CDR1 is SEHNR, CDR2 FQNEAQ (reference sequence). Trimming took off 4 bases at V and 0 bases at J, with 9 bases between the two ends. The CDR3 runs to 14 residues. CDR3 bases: TGTGCCAGCAGCTATGGACTTAACCAAGAGACCCAGTACTTC. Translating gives CASSYGLNQETQYF.

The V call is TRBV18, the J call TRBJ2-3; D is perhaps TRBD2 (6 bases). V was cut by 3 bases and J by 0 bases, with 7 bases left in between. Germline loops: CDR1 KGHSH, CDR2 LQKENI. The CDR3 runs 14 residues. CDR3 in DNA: TGTGCCAGCTCACCGGGGGGTAGCACAGATACGCAGTATTTT. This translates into CASSPGGSTDTQYF.

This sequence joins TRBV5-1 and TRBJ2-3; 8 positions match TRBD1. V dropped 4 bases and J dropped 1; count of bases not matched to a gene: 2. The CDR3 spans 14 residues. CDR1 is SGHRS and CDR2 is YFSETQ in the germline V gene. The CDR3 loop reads CASSPGQGTDTQYF. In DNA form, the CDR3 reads TGCGCCAGCAGCCCGGGACAGGGCACAGATACGCAGTATTTT.

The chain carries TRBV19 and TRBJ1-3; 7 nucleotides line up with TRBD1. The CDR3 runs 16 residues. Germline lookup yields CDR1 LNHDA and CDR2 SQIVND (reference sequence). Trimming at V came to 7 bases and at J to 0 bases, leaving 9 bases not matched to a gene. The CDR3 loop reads CASNPDRALSGNTIYF. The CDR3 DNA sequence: TGTGCCAGTAATCCCGACAGGGCCCTCTCTGGAAACACCATATATTTT.

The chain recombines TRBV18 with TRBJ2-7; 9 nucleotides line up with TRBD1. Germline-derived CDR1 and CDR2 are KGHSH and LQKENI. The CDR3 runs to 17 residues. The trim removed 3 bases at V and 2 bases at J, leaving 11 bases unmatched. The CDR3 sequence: CASSPSGQGLIPYEQYF. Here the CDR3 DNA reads TGTGCCAGCTCACCGAGCGGACAGGGGCTTATTCCCTACGAGCAGTACTTC.

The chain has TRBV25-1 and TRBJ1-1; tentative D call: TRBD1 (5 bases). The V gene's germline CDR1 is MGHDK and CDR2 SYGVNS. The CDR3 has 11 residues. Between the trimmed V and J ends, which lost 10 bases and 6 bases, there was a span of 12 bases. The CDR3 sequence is CATLRGSEAFF. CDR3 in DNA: TGTGCCACTCTCCGGGGGTCTGAAGCTTTCTTT.

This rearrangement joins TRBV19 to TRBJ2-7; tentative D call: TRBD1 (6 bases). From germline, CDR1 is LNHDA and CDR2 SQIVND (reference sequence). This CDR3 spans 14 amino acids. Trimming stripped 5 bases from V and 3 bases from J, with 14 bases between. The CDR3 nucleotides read TGTGCCAGTAGTCAGGGGACGGTGGGCTACGAGCAGTACTTC. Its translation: CASSQGTVGYEQYF.

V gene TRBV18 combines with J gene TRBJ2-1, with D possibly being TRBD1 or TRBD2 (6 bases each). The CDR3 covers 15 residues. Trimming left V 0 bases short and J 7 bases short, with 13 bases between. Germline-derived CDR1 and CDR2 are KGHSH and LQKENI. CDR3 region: CASSPPGRGRNEQFF. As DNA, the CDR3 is TGTGCCAGCTCACCACCGGGCCGGGGGCGGAATGAGCAGTTCTTC.

CDR3 amino acids: CASSHGTDIRNEKLFF. CDR3 nucleotides: TGTGCCAGCAGCCACGGTACAGACATCCGTAATGAAAAACTGTTTTTT. The chain recombines TRBV9 with TRBJ1-4; D gene uncertain. The germline V gene encodes CDR1 SGDLS and CDR2 YYNGEE. The V and J ends lost 4 bases and 4 bases respectively, with 17 bases between them. This CDR3 is 16 amino acids long.

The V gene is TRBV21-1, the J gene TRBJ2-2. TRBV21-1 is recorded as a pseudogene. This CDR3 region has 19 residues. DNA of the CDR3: TGTGCCAGCAGCAAAGAGGTAGTACTCCCAGAAGCGAACACCGGGGAGCTGTTTTTT. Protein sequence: CASSKEVVLPEANTGELFF.

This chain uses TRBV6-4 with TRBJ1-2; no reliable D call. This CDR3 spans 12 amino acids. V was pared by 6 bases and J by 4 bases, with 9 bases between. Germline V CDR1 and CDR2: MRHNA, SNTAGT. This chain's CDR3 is CASRGSGYGYTF. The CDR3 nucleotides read TGTGCCAGCAGGGGGTCAGGCTATGGCTACACCTTC.

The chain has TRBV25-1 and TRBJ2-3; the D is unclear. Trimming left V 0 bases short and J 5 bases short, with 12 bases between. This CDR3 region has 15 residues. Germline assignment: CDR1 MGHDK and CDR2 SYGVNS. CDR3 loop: CASSEYFPLGDTQYF. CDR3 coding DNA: TGTGCCAGCAGTGAATATTTCCCTTTGGGAGATACGCAGTATTTT.